These T cell receptor beta chains were read from a single sample in a study of blood T cell repertoires in COVID-19. Assay used: immunoSEQ multiplex PCR; TCRdb lists only in-frame clones, some missing. The sample carries approximately 300,000 clones, about nine tenths recorded once. The sample comprised peripheral blood. The receptor set was obtained from a woman in her forties with acute or convalescent COVID-19. The CDR3 runs from the conserved cysteine through the conserved F or W. Fields, in order: D gene, clone size, J gene, V gene, CDR3 DNA, CDR3 protein. The D gene is left open where the match is weak. Only part of the rows carry a size: once, few, many, or a class if the clone is expanded.

d_gene: .; abundance: .; j_gene: TRBJ1-1; v_gene: TRBV11-2; CDR3nt: TGTGCCAGCAGCTTGGACAGTTACTCGAACACTGAAGCTTTCTTT; CDR3aa: CASSLDSYSNTEAFF
d_gene: TRBD1; abundance: .; j_gene: TRBJ1-1; v_gene: TRBV5-6; CDR3nt: TGTGCCAGCAGTTACAGGGGGGGCACTGAAGCTTTCTTT; CDR3aa: CASSYRGGTEAFF
d_gene: .; abundance: few; j_gene: TRBJ1-2; v_gene: TRBV6-2/TRBV6-3; CDR3nt: TGTGCCAGCAGTTACGTGTCAGGGTATGGCTACACCTTC; CDR3aa: CASSYVSGYGYTF
d_gene: .; abundance: .; j_gene: TRBJ2-3; v_gene: TRBV7-9; CDR3nt: TGTGCCAGCAGCCCGGGGGGCAGAACGGGTACGCAGTATTTT; CDR3aa: CASSPGGRTGTQYF
d_gene: .; abundance: .; j_gene: TRBJ1-4; v_gene: TRBV27; CDR3nt: TGTGCCAGCAGCCATATCGGGACTCCGAATAATGAAAAACTGTTTTTT; CDR3aa: CASSHIGTPNNEKLFF
d_gene: .; abundance: .; j_gene: TRBJ1-1; v_gene: TRBV11-2; CDR3nt: TGTGCCAGCAGCTTAGGTGCGGGAAAGACTGAAGCTTTCTTT; CDR3aa: CASSLGAGKTEAFF
d_gene: .; abundance: .; j_gene: TRBJ1-5; v_gene: TRBV19; CDR3nt: TGTGCCAGTAGTTTCCAGGGAAACCAGCCCCAGCATTTT; CDR3aa: CASSFQGNQPQHF
d_gene: .; abundance: .; j_gene: TRBJ2-2; v_gene: TRBV9; CDR3nt: TGTGCCAGCAGTATAGAAGGGGTACCCGGGGAGCTGTTTTTT; CDR3aa: CASSIEGVPGELFF
d_gene: .; abundance: .; j_gene: TRBJ1-2; v_gene: TRBV7-8; CDR3nt: TGTGCCAGCAGCTTACCCCGGACACGTTCTAACTATGGCTACACCTTC; CDR3aa: CASSLPRTRSNYGYTF
d_gene: TRBD1; abundance: .; j_gene: TRBJ1-1; v_gene: TRBV12-5; CDR3nt: TGTGCTAGTGGTTTGGTTTTACAGGGGCCTATGAACACTGAAGCTTTCTTT; CDR3aa: CASGLVLQGPMNTEAFF
d_gene: TRBD1; abundance: .; j_gene: TRBJ2-1; v_gene: TRBV24-1; CDR3nt: TGTGCCACCAGTGACTGGGGACAGAGCAACTACAATGAGCAGTTCTTC; CDR3aa: CATSDWGQSNYNEQFF
d_gene: .; abundance: .; j_gene: TRBJ2-2; v_gene: TRBV19; CDR3nt: TGTGCCAGTAGCCCAAACACAGGGAACACCGGGGAGCTGTTTTTT; CDR3aa: CASSPNTGNTGELFF
d_gene: TRBD1; abundance: .; j_gene: TRBJ2-2; v_gene: TRBV6-6; CDR3nt: TGTGCCAGCACCCAAGACAGGGGCGACACCGGGGAGCTGTTTTTT; CDR3aa: CASTQDRGDTGELFF
d_gene: .; abundance: .; j_gene: TRBJ2-1; v_gene: TRBV12-5; CDR3nt: TGTGCTAGTGGTTTGGTACCCGACGGGAGCTCCTACAATGAGCAGTTCTTC; CDR3aa: CASGLVPDGSSYNEQFF
d_gene: .; abundance: .; j_gene: TRBJ2-6; v_gene: TRBV18; CDR3nt: TGTGCCAGCTCACCACGACCGGGGACTGGGGCCAACGTCCTGACTTTC; CDR3aa: CASSPRPGTGANVLTF
d_gene: .; abundance: once; j_gene: TRBJ1-1; v_gene: TRBV4-2; CDR3nt: TGTGCCAGCAGCCAACCGGGACACCTGAACACTGAAGCTTTCTTT; CDR3aa: CASSQPGHLNTEAFF
d_gene: TRBD1; abundance: .; j_gene: TRBJ1-2; v_gene: TRBV5-1; CDR3nt: TGCGCCAGCAGCCACGCAACGACAGGGGCCGATGGCTACACCTTC; CDR3aa: CASSHATTGADGYTF
d_gene: TRBD1; abundance: .; j_gene: TRBJ1-1; v_gene: TRBV6-5; CDR3nt: TGTGCCAGCAGCACCCCCGGACAGGGCGAAGCTTTCTTT; CDR3aa: CASSTPGQGEAFF
d_gene: TRBD2; abundance: .; j_gene: TRBJ2-5; v_gene: TRBV6-5; CDR3nt: TGTGCCAGCAGCTTTGGACTAGCGGTCCAAGAGACCCAGTACTTC; CDR3aa: CASSFGLAVQETQYF
d_gene: TRBD2; abundance: .; j_gene: TRBJ2-1; v_gene: TRBV20-1; CDR3nt: TGCAGTGCGGGGACTAGCGAGCAGTTCTTC; CDR3aa: CSAGTSEQFF
d_gene: TRBD1; abundance: .; j_gene: TRBJ1-5; v_gene: TRBV9; CDR3nt: TGTGCCAGCAGCCCCGGACAGGGTAGGGATAGCAATCAGCCCCAGCATTTT; CDR3aa: CASSPGQGRDSNQPQHF
d_gene: .; abundance: .; j_gene: TRBJ2-1; v_gene: TRBV2; CDR3nt: TGTGCCAGCAGTGAAATGGAACAGCCCCCCTACAATGAGCAGTTCTTC; CDR3aa: CASSEMEQPPYNEQFF
d_gene: TRBD2; abundance: once; j_gene: TRBJ2-3; v_gene: TRBV9; CDR3nt: TGTGCCAGCAGCGTAGCTACGACGGGAGGGACAGATACGCAGTATTTT; CDR3aa: CASSVATTGGTDTQYF
d_gene: .; abundance: once; j_gene: TRBJ1-5; v_gene: TRBV10-3; CDR3nt: TGTGCCATCAGTGAGTCGGATGGGGGGTCCCAGCATTTT; CDR3aa: CAISESDGGSQHF
d_gene: TRBD2; abundance: .; j_gene: TRBJ2-3; v_gene: TRBV9; CDR3nt: TGTGCCAGCAGCGTCGGGACTAGTCGATCAGATACGCAGTATTTT; CDR3aa: CASSVGTSRSDTQYF
d_gene: .; abundance: .; j_gene: TRBJ1-6; v_gene: TRBV3-1/TRBV3-2; CDR3nt: TGTGCCAGCAGCCAGGGACAACCCCTCCACTTT; CDR3aa: CASSQGQPLHF
d_gene: .; abundance: .; j_gene: TRBJ2-6; v_gene: TRBV27; CDR3nt: TGTGCCAGCAAAGGGGGTGGTGGGGCCAACGTCCTGACTTTC; CDR3aa: CASKGGGGANVLTF
d_gene: .; abundance: .; j_gene: TRBJ1-5; v_gene: TRBV4-2; CDR3nt: TGTGCCAGCAGCCAAGAACGCGGGGATCAGCCCCAGCATTTT; CDR3aa: CASSQERGDQPQHF
d_gene: TRBD2; abundance: .; j_gene: TRBJ2-1; v_gene: TRBV19; CDR3nt: TGTGCCAGTAGTATAGTCGGGGGGGCCGTAAATGAGCAGTTCTTC; CDR3aa: CASSIVGGAVNEQFF
d_gene: TRBD2; abundance: .; j_gene: TRBJ2-5; v_gene: TRBV18; CDR3nt: TGTGCCAGCTCACCACAACTAGCGACCCAAGAGACCCAGTACTTC; CDR3aa: CASSPQLATQETQYF
d_gene: TRBD1; abundance: .; j_gene: TRBJ2-1; v_gene: TRBV2; CDR3nt: TGTGCCAGCAGTGGTATTTTCCGGGACAGCTCCTACAATGAGCAGTTCTTC; CDR3aa: CASSGIFRDSSYNEQFF
d_gene: TRBD1; abundance: .; j_gene: TRBJ2-2; v_gene: TRBV25-1; CDR3nt: TGTGCCAGCAGTGATTTGGGACAGGGGAGTATCGGGGAGCTGTTTTTT; CDR3aa: CASSDLGQGSIGELFF
d_gene: TRBD1; abundance: .; j_gene: TRBJ1-5; v_gene: TRBV6-4; CDR3nt: TGTGCCAGCAGTGAACAGGGGGGGAATCAGCCCCAGCATTTT; CDR3aa: CASSEQGGNQPQHF
d_gene: TRBD1; abundance: once; j_gene: TRBJ2-3; v_gene: TRBV10-1; CDR3nt: TGCGCCAGCAGTGAGTCGGTTGGGGGGACAGGGGGCTCCCGCACAGATACGCAGTATTTT; CDR3aa: CASSESVGGTGGSRTDTQYF
d_gene: .; abundance: .; j_gene: TRBJ2-3; v_gene: TRBV6-2/TRBV6-3; CDR3nt: TGTGCCAGCAGTTACTCTAGCCGGGGCACAGATACGCAGTATTTT; CDR3aa: CASSYSSRGTDTQYF
d_gene: TRBD1; abundance: .; j_gene: TRBJ1-6; v_gene: TRBV7-9; CDR3nt: TGTGCCAGCAGCTTGGGACAGATTAATTCACCCCTCCACTTT; CDR3aa: CASSLGQINSPLHF
d_gene: TRBD1; abundance: once; j_gene: TRBJ1-5; v_gene: TRBV5-6; CDR3nt: TGTGCCAGCAGCTTGACAGGGGGCCAGCCCCAGCATTTT; CDR3aa: CASSLTGGQPQHF
d_gene: .; abundance: .; j_gene: TRBJ1-5; v_gene: TRBV10-3; CDR3nt: TGTGCCATCAGTGTACACGGGGATGGCAATCAGCCCCAGCATTTT; CDR3aa: CAISVHGDGNQPQHF
d_gene: .; abundance: .; j_gene: TRBJ2-2; v_gene: TRBV27; CDR3nt: TGTGCCAGCACCGACCTGGGGCAGGCCAAAGTTGGCACCGGGGAGCTGTTTTTT; CDR3aa: CASTDLGQAKVGTGELFF
d_gene: .; abundance: .; j_gene: TRBJ1-6; v_gene: TRBV10-3; CDR3nt: TGTGCCATCAGTGAACGGGGATCTGATTCACCCCTCCACTTT; CDR3aa: CAISERGSDSPLHF
d_gene: TRBD1; abundance: few; j_gene: TRBJ1-2; v_gene: TRBV6-1; CDR3nt: TGTGCCAGCAGTGATCTGGGGGACAGGGGGTTTAACTATGGCTACACCTTC; CDR3aa: CASSDLGDRGFNYGYTF
d_gene: .; abundance: .; j_gene: TRBJ1-6; v_gene: TRBV2; CDR3nt: TGTGCCAGCAGTCAGGGCTACTATAATTCACCCCTCCACTTT; CDR3aa: CASSQGYYNSPLHF
d_gene: .; abundance: .; j_gene: TRBJ1-6; v_gene: TRBV5-1; CDR3nt: TGCGCCAGCAGCTTGGAAGGGACACTTAATTCACCCCTCCACTTT; CDR3aa: CASSLEGTLNSPLHF
d_gene: .; abundance: .; j_gene: TRBJ1-1; v_gene: TRBV24-1; CDR3nt: TGTGCCACCGCCGGGGTTGAGAACACTGAAGCTTTCTTT; CDR3aa: CATAGVENTEAFF
d_gene: TRBD2; abundance: .; j_gene: TRBJ2-3; v_gene: TRBV7-2; CDR3nt: TGTGCCAGCAGCTTAGGTAGAGCGGGGGGGCGTGATACGCAGTATTTT; CDR3aa: CASSLGRAGGRDTQYF
d_gene: .; abundance: .; j_gene: TRBJ2-1; v_gene: TRBV9; CDR3nt: TGTGCCAGCAGCGTAGATACAGGGAGCTCCTACAATGAGCAGTTCTTC; CDR3aa: CASSVDTGSSYNEQFF
d_gene: .; abundance: .; j_gene: TRBJ1-2; v_gene: TRBV5-1; CDR3nt: TGCGCCAGCAGCCGTACCCAAGAGGGCGACTATGGCTACACCTTC; CDR3aa: CASSRTQEGDYGYTF
d_gene: .; abundance: once; j_gene: TRBJ2-1; v_gene: TRBV20-1; CDR3nt: TGCAGTGCTAGAAATCCCCCCGGGTTCTTC; CDR3aa: CSARNPPGFF
d_gene: TRBD1; abundance: .; j_gene: TRBJ2-1; v_gene: TRBV2; CDR3nt: TGTGCCAGCAGTGATCCGACAGGGTCATTTCTGAATGAGCAGTTCTTC; CDR3aa: CASSDPTGSFLNEQFF